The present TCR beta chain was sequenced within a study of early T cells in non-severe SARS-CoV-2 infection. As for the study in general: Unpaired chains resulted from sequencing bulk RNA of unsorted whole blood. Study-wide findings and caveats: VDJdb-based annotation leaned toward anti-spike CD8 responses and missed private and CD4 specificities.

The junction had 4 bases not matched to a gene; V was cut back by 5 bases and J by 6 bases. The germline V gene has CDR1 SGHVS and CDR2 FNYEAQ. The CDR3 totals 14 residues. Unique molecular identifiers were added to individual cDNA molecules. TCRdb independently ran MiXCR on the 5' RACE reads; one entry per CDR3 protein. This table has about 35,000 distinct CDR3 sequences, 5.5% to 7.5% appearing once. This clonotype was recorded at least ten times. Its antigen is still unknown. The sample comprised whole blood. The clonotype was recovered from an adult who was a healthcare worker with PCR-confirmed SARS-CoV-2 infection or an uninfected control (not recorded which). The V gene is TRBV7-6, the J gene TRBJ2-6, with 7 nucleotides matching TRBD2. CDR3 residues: CASSVTSAANVLTF. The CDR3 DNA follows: TGTGCCAGCAGCGTTACTAGCGCGGCCAACGTCCTGACTTTC.